What follows are 22 T cell receptor beta chains derived from one specimen sequenced in a study of T-cell memory formation after mild COVID-19 (dated by TCRdb to the early 2020s). The protocol used for the library was 5' RACE. Sequencing used an Illumina NovaSeq 6000. TCRdb ran its own pipeline on the public reads, namely fastp trimming at Q25 and MiXCR clone calling, and kept in-frame beta chains. Here each entry gathers all rows of one CDR3 protein and keeps the most common genes and DNA. Across this sample there are approximately 500,000 distinct CDR3 sequences, with 20% to 30% seen only once. The top ten clonotypes cover roughly an eighth of the sample. The specimen was PBMCs or a T cell subset sorted from them (not recorded which). These TCRs come from an adult woman who had mild COVID-19 (a few samples of this study predate the infection). The sample titles of this study are shuffled in the database, so cell type and time point are left out; the donor was told from shared clones.

The gene calls are TRBV15 and TRBJ1-1; D gene unclear. CDR1 is LNHNV and CDR2 is YYDKDF in the germline V gene (reference sequence). The CDR3 has 13 amino acids. Trimming cost V 2 bases and J 13 bases, with 17 bases left between them. In nucleotides, the CDR3 is TGTGCCACCAGCAGACGAGGAACGCCTGACGTTTTCTTT. Translated: CATSRRGTPDVFF.

The chain couples TRBV7-9 to TRBJ2-7; D is perhaps TRBD1 (5 bases). The CDR3 is 14 residues long. The V and J ends lost 5 bases and 0 bases respectively, with 11 bases between them. The germline gives CDR1 SEHNR, CDR2 FQNEAQ (reference sequence). CDR3 DNA: TGTGCCAGCAGCCCCCCAGGGAACTCCTACGAGCAGTACTTC. Translated: CASSPPGNSYEQYF.

This sequence joins TRBV7-3 and TRBJ1-1; no definite D call. The V gene lost 2 bases and the J gene lost 1 base, with 11 bases spanning the gap. Germline lookup yields CDR1 SGHTA and CDR2 FQGTGA. This CDR3 contains 15 residues. CDR3 nucleotides: TGTGCCAGCAGCTTAGACGGCTTGGGGAACACTGAAGCTTTCTTT. Amino acids: CASSLDGLGNTEAFF.

This clonotype was counted only a few times. The chain has TRBV6-5 and TRBJ2-7; no definite D call. The CDR3 is made up of 12 amino acids. Germline V gene lookup returns CDR1 MNHEY and CDR2 SVGAGI. Trimming left V 0 bases short and J 3 bases short, with 3 bases between. CDR3 bases: TGTGCCAGCAGTTACTCGAACTACGAGCAGTACTTC. It is translated as CASSYSNYEQYF.

This clonotype was counted between two and nine times. The chain carries TRBV6-5 and TRBJ2-1; D is possibly TRBD1 (5 bases). The V end was cut by 0 bases, the J end by 2 bases, with 8 bases between. CDR1 and CDR2 from the germline V gene are MNHEY and SVGAGI. This CDR3 region has 15 residues. Written as DNA, the CDR3 is TGTGCCAGCAGTTACTCAGGGGCCCCCTACAATGAGCAGTTCTTC. Its translation: CASSYSGAPYNEQFF.

CDR3 protein: CASSPYAGEAFF. DNA of the CDR3: TGTGCCAGCAGCCCCTACGCAGGTGAAGCTTTCTTT. The chain carries TRBV9 and TRBJ1-1; D is unresolved. V dropped 4 bases and J dropped 7 bases, with 11 bases sitting between them. The germline V gene has CDR1 SGDLS and CDR2 YYNGEE. This CDR3 is 12 amino acids long.

This clonotype was picked up a small number of times. J is TRBJ2-7 and V is TRBV20-1; D perhaps matches TRBD1 (6 bases). The CDR3 is made up of 14 amino acids. Deletions cut 4 bases from V and 3 bases from J, with 16 bases between. The germline gives CDR1 DFQATT, CDR2 SNEGSKA (reference sequence). The CDR3 loop reads CSATKRDTDYEQYF. The CDR3 region has the DNA TGCAGTGCTACGAAACGGGACACAGACTACGAGCAGTACTTC.

This chain uses TRBV4-1 with TRBJ2-7; tentative D call: TRBD1 (6 bases). Germline V gene sequence: CDR1 MGHRA, CDR2 YSYEKL. This CDR3 has 15 residues. V was pared by 4 bases and J by 0 bases, with 13 bases between. Here the CDR3 reads CASSLTPDSSYEQYF. CDR3 DNA sequence: TGCGCCAGCAGCCTGACCCCGGACAGCTCCTACGAGCAGTACTTC.

This clonotype was recorded a few times. This chain links TRBV5-1 with TRBJ2-1, with 7 bases matching TRBD2. Germline V gene sequence: CDR1 SGHRS, CDR2 YFSETQ. The length of the CDR3 is 15 residues. Trimming at V came to 7 bases and at J to 4 bases, leaving 11 bases not matched to a gene. CDR3 amino acids: CASHLGEGVYNEQFF. In DNA form, the CDR3 reads TGCGCCAGCCACCTCGGGGAGGGCGTTTACAATGAGCAGTTCTTC.

This clonotype was seen only a few times. This rearrangement joins TRBV7-2 to TRBJ1-2, with 8 bases fitting TRBD1. Germline V gene data show CDR1 as SGHTA and CDR2 as FQGNSA. The CDR3 has 15 amino acids. V trimming: 4 bases; J trimming: 5 bases; junction bases outside the gene matches: 9. CDR3 nucleotides: TGTGCCAGCAGCTACACCGGGACAGGACCGTATGGCTACACCTTC. It encodes CASSYTGTGPYGYTF.

This clonotype is a singleton in its sample. The CDR3 here is CASRESGNTEAFF. The CDR3 DNA sequence: TGTGCCAGTAGGGAATCCGGAAACACTGAAGCTTTCTTT. This chain connects TRBV19 to TRBJ1-1; no reliable D call. There are 13 residues in the CDR3. Looked up from germline, CDR1 is LNHDA and CDR2 is SQIVND (reference sequence). The V and J ends lost 6 bases and 2 bases respectively, with 10 bases between them.

V is TRBV12-3 or TRBV12-4 and J is TRBJ2-7, with TRBD2 identical over 8 bases. This CDR3 is 17 amino acids long. V shed 6 bases, J shed 0 bases, and the junction held 13 bases outside the gene matches. CDR3 DNA sequence: TGTGCCAGCAGCCCTGTTGGTGAAGCGGGAGTCTCCTACGAGCAGTACTTC. This gives the protein CASSPVGEAGVSYEQYF.

The rearrangement uses TRBV3-1 and TRBJ2-3, with 9 bases lining up with TRBD2. CDR1 LGHDT and CDR2 YNNKEL come from the germline V gene (reference sequence). Trimming took 4 bases from V and 6 from J; bases not matched to a gene: 17. The CDR3 runs 18 residues. Here the CDR3 reads CASSRTSLRREGRDTQYF. The CDR3 nucleotides are TGTGCCAGCAGCCGGACCTCCTTGAGGCGGGAGGGCAGGGATACGCAGTATTTT.

J is TRBJ2-1 and V is TRBV2, with a possible D match to TRBD1 (6 bases). The CDR3 covers 16 residues. Trimming stripped 6 bases from V and 4 bases from J, with 19 bases between. From germline, CDR1 is SNHLY and CDR2 FYNNEI. CDR3 sequence reads: CASRSPGGPSYNEQFF. The CDR3 coding sequence is TGTGCCAGCAGAAGTCCTGGGGGCCCTTCTTACAATGAGCAGTTCTTC.

This clonotype occurred once. The J gene is TRBJ1-6, the V gene TRBV4-3; D is perhaps TRBD1 (5 bases). V lost 3 bases to trimming and J lost 6 bases, with 9 bases between them. The length of the CDR3 is 14 residues. CDR1 and CDR2 (germline): LGHNA, YSLEER. CDR3 nucleotide sequence: TGCGCCAGCAGCCACGGGGCTGGTAATTCACCCCTCCACTTT. Its protein product is CASSHGAGNSPLHF.

The chain uses TRBV25-1 and TRBJ2-7; TRBD1 matches at 8 bases. CDR3 size: 16 residues. V shed 4 bases and J 2 bases; nucleotides not matched to a gene: 10. Germline values: CDR1 MGHDK, CDR2 SYGVNS. The CDR3 here is CASSGQGPSVPYEQYF. For the CDR3, the DNA is TGTGCCAGCAGTGGACAGGGGCCGTCGGTCCCCTACGAGCAGTACTTC.

This clonotype was seen a handful of times. The V call is TRBV19, the J call TRBJ2-7, with TRBD2 matching 7 bases. The germline CDR1 and CDR2 sequences are LNHDA and SQIVND (reference sequence). The V and J ends lost 5 bases and 2 bases, in that order; junction bases with no gene match: 6. The CDR3 length is 14 residues. CDR3 in amino acids: CASSPVRGAYEQYF. CDR3 nucleotides: TGTGCCAGTAGTCCCGTACGGGGGGCCTACGAGCAGTACTTC.

The V and J genes are TRBV29-1 and TRBJ2-7, with D maybe TRBD2 (5 bases). V was trimmed by 4 bases and J by 1 base, leaving 11 bases between them. This CDR3 has 13 amino acids. CDR1 and CDR2 from the germline V gene are SQVTM and ANQGSEA. Here the CDR3 DNA reads TGCAGCGTTGGAGGCCAGCGGTCCTACGAGCAGTACTTC. This sequence encodes CSVGGQRSYEQYF.

This clonotype occurred once. This chain links TRBV5-5 with TRBJ1-2; D possibly corresponds to TRBD1 (5 bases). CDR1 and CDR2 from the germline V gene are SGHKS and YYEKEE (reference sequence). The length of the CDR3 is 14 residues. The V and J ends lost 0 bases and 8 bases respectively, with 14 bases between them. The CDR3 is CASSLDGGAVGYTF. DNA for the CDR3: TGTGCCAGCAGCTTGGATGGGGGAGCGGTCGGCTACACCTTC.

The genes are TRBV5-1 and TRBJ1-2, with D perhaps TRBD1 (6 bases). Trimming left V 3 bases short and J 4 bases short, with 13 bases between. Germline assignment: CDR1 SGHRS and CDR2 YFSETQ. This CDR3 is built from 14 residues. The CDR3 nucleotides read TGCGCCAGCAGCTCGGACAGCTTGACCTATGGCTACACCTTC. Protein: CASSSDSLTYGYTF.

The chain employs TRBV5-6 and TRBJ2-2, with a tentative D call TRBD2 (7 bases). The germline V gene has CDR1 SGHDT and CDR2 YYEEEE. This CDR3 has 12 residues. The V end was cut by 7 bases, the J end by 5 bases, with 9 bases between. Here the CDR3 DNA reads TGTGCCAGCGGGAGGGGGACCGGGGAGCTGTTTTTT. Translating it yields CASGRGTGELFF.

This clonotype was detected a few times. The rearrangement joins TRBV4-3 to TRBJ2-7; 8 bases fit TRBD2. V lost 4 bases to trimming and J lost 6 bases; unmatched junction nucleotides: 11. CDR3 length equals 15 residues. Germline V lookup: CDR1 LGHNA, CDR2 YSLEER. The CDR3 nucleotides are TGCGCCAGCAGCCCGCAACTAGCGGAGAGGGGCGAGCAGTACTTC. Its translation: CASSPQLAERGEQYF.